This TCR beta chain stems from a study of radiation and T cells in renal cell carcinoma. Findings and limits, study-wide: Pretreatment tumor biopsies were lacking, so baseline clonotypes are unknown.

From germline, CDR1 is SGHRS and CDR2 YFSETQ. CDR3 length: 19 residues. After removal of 5 bases from V and 2 bases from J, the junction contained 16 bases not matched to a gene. Time point described: blood 4 weeks post-SBRT, at nephrectomy. Treatment here: 15 Gy SBRT to primary tumor, nephrectomy 4 weeks later. Nephrectomy followed 15 Gy stereotactic body radiation by 4 weeks. The repertoire was sequenced with immunoSEQ multiplex PCR; TCRdb's copy has only in-frame clones and lacks some. Of fewer than 85,000 clones in the sample, about 89% were seen once. With regard to this clone: No antigen is known for it.

The chain employs TRBV5-1 and TRBJ1-3, with 10 bases fitting TRBD1. The receptor was isolated from a woman in her 70s with renal cell carcinoma. The material was blood, obtained from a patient whose treatment included radiotherapy and nephrectomy. In nucleotides, the CDR3 is TGCGCCAGCAGTCCCGGGACAGGGGATAGAGTAGTAGCTGGAAACACCATATATTTT. It is translated as CASSPGTGDRVVAGNTIYF.